This record concerns one TCR beta chain sequence. Its cognate antigen is unknown. These data belong to a study of spatial heterogeneity in lung cancer. Findings of the study overall: Among blood samples, ubiquitous expanded tumor TCRs appeared more at resection than at follow-up.

In TCRdb, the 5' RACE reads were re-called with MiXCR into one record per CDR3 protein. The table shows 40,000 to 50,000 distinct CDR3 sequences, with over 9.5% occurring only once. Trimming removed 4 bases at V and 5 bases at J, with 26 bases between. Germline CDR1 MGHDK, CDR2 SYGVNS. The CDR3 loop spans 18 amino acids. Time point described: blood at routine non-recurrence follow-up after resection. The chain links TRBV25-1 to TRBJ2-5, with D perhaps given as TRBD1 or TRBD2 (6 bases each). The sequences come from PBMCs, collected at follow-up. This clonotype was sampled from a female donor with early-stage non-small cell lung cancer. CDR3 nucleotides: TGTGCCAGCAGTGGTACTGGGGGAGGATGGGGGCGTGAGGAGACCCAGTACTTC. Its translation: CASSGTGGGWGREETQYF. The full variable domain, completed using reference TRBV25-1 and TRBJ2-5, is EADIYQTPRYLVIGTGKKITLECSQTMGHDKMYWYQQDPGMELHLIHYSYGVNSTEKGDLSSESTVSRIRTEHFPLTLESARPSHTSQYLCASSGTGGGWGREETQYFGPGTRLLVL.